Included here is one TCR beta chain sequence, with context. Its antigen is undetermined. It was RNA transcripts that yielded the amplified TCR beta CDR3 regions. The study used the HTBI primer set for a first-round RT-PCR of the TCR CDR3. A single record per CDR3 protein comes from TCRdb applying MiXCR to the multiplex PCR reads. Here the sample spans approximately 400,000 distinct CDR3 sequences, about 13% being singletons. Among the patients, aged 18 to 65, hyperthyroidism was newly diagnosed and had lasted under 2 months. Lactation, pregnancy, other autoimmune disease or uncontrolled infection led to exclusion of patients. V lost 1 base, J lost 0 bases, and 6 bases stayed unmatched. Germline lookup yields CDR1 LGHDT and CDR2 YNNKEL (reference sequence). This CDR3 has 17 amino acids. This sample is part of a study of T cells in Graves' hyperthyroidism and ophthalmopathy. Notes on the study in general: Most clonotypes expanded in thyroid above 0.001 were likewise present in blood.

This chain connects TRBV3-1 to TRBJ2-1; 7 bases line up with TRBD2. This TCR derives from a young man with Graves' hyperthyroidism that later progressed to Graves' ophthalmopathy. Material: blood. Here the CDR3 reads CASSQALRGSSYNEQFF. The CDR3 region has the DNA TGTGCCAGCAGCCAAGCACTGCGGGGGAGCTCCTACAATGAGCAGTTCTTC.